The 14 T cell receptor beta chains given below trace back to one sample, sequenced in a study of T-cell reconstitution after alpha-beta-depleted transplantation in children. The TCRbeta library incorporated unique molecular identifiers. TCRdb processed the PCR reads anew with MiXCR; each CDR3 protein has one entry. In the table there are 500,000 or so distinct CDR3 sequences, over 10% of which are singletons. The sequencing used PBMCs, mostly from graft donor cells, collected 180 days after TCRalphabeta/CD19-depleted stem cell transplant. The receptors come from a female patient between 2 and 15 years old who had a stem cell transplant for aplastic anemia, so the T cells may come from the graft donor.

Concerning this clonotype itself: One end of the junction varies from germline; a read error may be responsible. This chain links TRBV11-2 with TRBJ2-1; the match to TRBD2 covers 11 bases. CDR1 is SGHAT, CDR2 FQNNGV, per germline. This CDR3 has 21 residues. As DNA, the CDR3 is TGTGCCAGCAGCTTAGATCGGCTAGCGGGGGGCCCAGAATTCTCCTACAATCAGCAGTTCTTC. Its protein product is CASSLDRLAGGPEFSYNQQFF.

Ten or more counts support this clonotype. The V gene is TRBV9, the J gene TRBJ2-2; D gene unclear. The CDR3 sequence is 15 residues long. CDR1 and CDR2 (germline): SGDLS, YYNGEE. The V gene lost 0 bases and the J gene lost 0 bases, with 6 bases spanning the gap. In nucleotides, the CDR3 is TGTGCCAGCAGCGTAGGGAACTCGAACACCGGGGAGCTGTTTTTT. Translated, it gives CASSVGNSNTGELFF.

V usage is TRBV5-1 and J usage is TRBJ2-1, with D tentatively TRBD1 (5 bases). The V end was cut by 0 bases, the J end by 1 base, with 8 bases between. The CDR3 is 15 amino acids. The germline gives CDR1 SGHRS, CDR2 YFSETQ. The CDR3 nucleotides read TGCGCCAGCAGCTTGGAACAGGCTTCCTACAATGAGCAGTTCTTC. It is translated as CASSLEQASYNEQFF.

A few counts support this clonotype. This chain joins TRBV7-9 and TRBJ2-7, with D possibly TRBD1 on 5 matching bases. V lost 6 bases and J lost 2, with 20 bases in between. Germline CDR1 is SEHNR and CDR2 is FQNEAQ (reference sequence). The CDR3 extends over 16 amino acids. The CDR3 loop is CASSFQTGDNTYEQYV. The CDR3 DNA is TGTGCCAGCAGTTTTCAAACAGGCGATAATACCTACGAGCAGTACGTC.

This clonotype occurred a few times. The chain couples TRBV20-1 to TRBJ2-2; D is possibly TRBD2 (5 bases). This CDR3 is built from 14 residues. Germline assignment: CDR1 DFQATT and CDR2 SNEGSKA (reference sequence). Deletions cut 1 base from V and 8 bases from J, with 14 bases between. CDR3 protein: CSARGPLPGGELFF. The CDR3 nucleotides read TGCAGTGCTAGAGGCCCACTTCCGGGAGGGGAGCTGTTTTTT.

V usage is TRBV29-1 and J usage is TRBJ2-7, with 10 nucleotides matching TRBD1. The CDR3 is 14 amino acids. Germline values: CDR1 SQVTM, CDR2 ANQGSEA. The ends lost 2 bases at V and 3 bases at J; junction bases unmatched: 4. CDR3 sequence (DNA): TGCAGCGTTGAATTAGGGACAGGGGACTACGAGCAGTACTTC. It translates to CSVELGTGDYEQYF.

This clonotype was seen a few times. The rearrangement joins TRBV7-7 to TRBJ2-7; D call uncertain. Deletions cut 5 bases from V and 4 bases from J, with 6 bases between. CDR3 length equals 11 residues. Germline V gives CDR1 SSHAT, CDR2 FNYEAQ (reference sequence). In nucleotides, the CDR3 is TGTGCCAGCAGCGAAATTTACGAGCAGTACGTC. Residues: CASSEIYEQYV.

This rearrangement joins TRBV13 to TRBJ1-5; possibly TRBD1 for D (5 bases). The ends were cut back, 4 bases at V and 2 bases at J, with 15 bases in the middle. The CDR3 contains 16 residues. Germline V gene data show CDR1 as PRHDT and CDR2 as FYEKMQ (reference sequence). The CDR3 region is CASSSGPKARNQPQHF. CDR3 in DNA: TGTGCCAGCAGCTCGGGACCGAAGGCTCGCAATCAGCCCCAGCATTTT.

This sequence joins TRBV20-1 and TRBJ2-7; no definite D call. The CDR3 length is 10 residues. Trimming took 3 bases from V and 5 from J, leaving 5 bases between them. The germline CDR1 and CDR2 sequences are DFQATT and SNEGSKA (reference sequence). The CDR3 protein is CSASPHEQYF. DNA of the CDR3: TGCAGTGCTAGCCCCCACGAGCAGTACTTC.

The rearrangement joins TRBV19 to TRBJ1-1; the D is unclear. This CDR3 has 15 residues. Deletions cut 1 base from V and 1 base from J, with 10 bases between. The germline CDR1 and CDR2 sequences are LNHDA and SQIVND (reference sequence). CDR3: CASSIARLQNTEAFF. The CDR3, as DNA: TGTGCCAGTAGTATAGCACGGCTACAGAACACTGAAGCTTTCTTT.

In its sample, this clonotype was seen many times. This chain links TRBV7-2 with TRBJ1-5; no clear D. Germline V gene lookup returns CDR1 SGHTA and CDR2 FQGNSA. V was cut by 5 bases and J by 5 bases, with 10 bases left in between. CDR3 length: 13 amino acids. The CDR3 here is CASSHWGYQPQHF. CDR3 in DNA: TGTGCCAGCAGCCACTGGGGATATCAGCCCCAGCATTTT.

This clonotype was picked up one time. The chain employs TRBV4-2 and TRBJ2-7; 7 nucleotides line up with TRBD1. V lost 3 bases to trimming and J lost 2 bases; unmatched junction nucleotides: 4. CDR3 length: 14 residues. Germline V gives CDR1 LGHNA, CDR2 YNFKEQ. Here the CDR3 DNA reads TGTGCCAGCAGCCAGAACCAGGGGGCCTACGAGCAGTACTTC. As protein: CASSQNQGAYEQYF.

On this clonotype itself: The junction does not match germline at one end; this may be a read error. The gene calls are TRBV18 and TRBJ2-5; D remains ambiguous. The germline V gene encodes CDR1 KGHSH and CDR2 LQKENI. CDR3 size: 11 residues. Here the CDR3 reads CASSPQETQCF. The CDR3 bases are TGTGCCAGCTCACCTCAAGAGACCCAGTGCTTC. Full variable domain (rest looked up from reference TRBV18 and TRBJ2-5): NAGVMQNPRHLVRRRGQEARLRCSPMKGHSHVYWYRQLPEEGLKFMVYLQKENIIDESGMPKERFSAEFPKEGPSILRIQQVVRGDSAAYFCASSPQETQCFGPGTRLLVL.

This clonotype was detected a few times. The chain carries TRBV18 and TRBJ1-4; D is possibly TRBD1 (5 bases). The CDR3 length is 19 residues. Trimming left V 5 bases short and J 4 bases short, with 26 bases between. Germline V gene lookup returns CDR1 KGHSH and CDR2 LQKENI. CDR3 nucleotides: TGTGCCAGCTCAACCACAGGTCCGGGGCCTGCGCAAATTAATGAAAAACTGTTTTTT. Its protein product is CASSTTGPGPAQINEKLFF.